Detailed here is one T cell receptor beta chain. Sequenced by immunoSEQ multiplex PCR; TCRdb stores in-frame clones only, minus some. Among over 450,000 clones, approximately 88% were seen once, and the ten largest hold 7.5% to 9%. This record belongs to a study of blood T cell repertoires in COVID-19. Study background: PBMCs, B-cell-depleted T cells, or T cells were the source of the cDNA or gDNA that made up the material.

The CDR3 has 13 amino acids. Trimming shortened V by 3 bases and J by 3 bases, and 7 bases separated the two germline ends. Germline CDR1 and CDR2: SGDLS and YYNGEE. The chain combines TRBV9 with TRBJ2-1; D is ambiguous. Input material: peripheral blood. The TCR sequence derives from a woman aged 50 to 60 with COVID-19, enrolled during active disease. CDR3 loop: CASSAQHYNEQFF. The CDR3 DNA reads TGTGCCAGCAGCGCACAACACTACAATGAGCAGTTCTTC.